A single sample gave rise to the 7 T cell receptor beta chains below, sequenced in a study of human T cells and chemical hapten exposure. TCRdb itself ran the RACE reads through MiXCR, one entry per CDR3 protein. The repertoire holds about 120,000 distinct CDR3 sequences, with roughly 13% as singletons. Specified time point: patch test 1, 2 weeks after DPC sensitization. Documented treatment: therapeutic diphenylcyclopropenone sensitization with weekly scalp DPC. The sample was whole blood, taken in connection with sensitization to the hapten diphenylcyclopropenone (DPC). Every receptor here comes from a man in his late teens or twenties with alopecia areata. Some clones in this sample may be carry-over from other donors' samples.

The rearrangement joins TRBV12-3 or TRBV12-4 to TRBJ1-5, with D maybe TRBD1 (6 bases). The V end lost 1 base, the J end lost 4 bases, and 8 bases lay between the germline ends. The CDR3 is made up of 14 amino acids. The CDR3 spells CASSLGRGNQPQHF. CDR3 sequence (DNA): TGTGCCAGCAGTTTAGGCAGGGGTAATCAGCCCCAGCATTTT.

This clonotype appeared a few times. In DNA, the CDR3 is TGCGCCAGCAGCCAAGTCGTAGCAACTAATGAAAAACTGTTTTTT. Translating gives CASSQVVATNEKLFF. V usage is TRBV4-1 and J usage is TRBJ1-4; D remains ambiguous. Per the germline V gene, CDR1 is MGHRA and CDR2 is YSYEKL. Between the trimmed V and J ends, which lost 1 base and 0 bases, there was a span of 6 bases. This CDR3 is 15 amino acids long.

The sample holds a few counts of this clonotype. The rearrangement links TRBV7-2 to TRBJ1-1; D perhaps matches TRBD1 (6 bases). Germline CDR1 reads SGHTA; CDR2 reads FQGNSA. The CDR3 runs 16 residues. V lost 5 bases, J lost 1 base, and 17 bases lay in between. CDR3 protein: CASSLLKGGPNTEAFF. In DNA form, the CDR3 reads TGTGCCAGCAGCCTCCTTAAAGGGGGGCCGAACACTGAAGCTTTCTTT. Filled out from reference TRBV7-2 and TRBJ1-1, the complete variable domain reads GAGVSQSPSNKVTEKGKDVELRCDPISGHTALYWYRQSLGQGLEFLIYFQGNSAPDKSGLPSDRFSAERTGGSVSTLTIQRTQQEDSAVYLCASSLLKGGPNTEAFFGQGTRLTVV.

This chain connects TRBV13 to TRBJ1-1, with TRBD1 matching over 10 bases. Trimming took 5 bases from V and 4 from J; bases not matched to a gene: 19. Germline V gene data show CDR1 as PRHDT and CDR2 as FYEKMQ (reference sequence). CDR3 size: 19 residues. The CDR3 nucleotides read TGTGCCAGCAGCATCTCTCGACAGGGGGCTTTTCTTCGGGTCACTGAAGCTTTCTTT. This encodes CASSISRQGAFLRVTEAFF.

V gene TRBV24-1 combines with J gene TRBJ2-3; D might be TRBD1 or TRBD2, each matching 5 bases. CDR1 and CDR2 from the germline V gene are KGHDR and SFDVKD. V gave up 3 bases and J gave up 4 bases, with 13 bases separating them. The CDR3 runs 15 residues. In DNA, the CDR3 is TGTGCCACCAGTGATCGGAGAAGGGGACCAGATACGCAGTATTTT. As protein: CATSDRRRGPDTQYF.

V is TRBV20-1 and J is TRBJ2-1, with 8 bases fitting TRBD1. J was trimmed by 5 bases and V by 1 base; bases with no gene match: 10. Germline CDR1 is DFQATT and CDR2 is SNEGSKA (reference sequence). The CDR3 runs 16 residues. The CDR3 nucleotides are TGCAGTGCTAGAGCACCCGGACAGGGCTTCGACAATGAGCAGTTCTTC. Residues: CSARAPGQGFDNEQFF.

This chain links TRBV28 with TRBJ1-1, with D possibly TRBD1 on 5 matching bases. V dropped 4 bases and J dropped 3 bases, with 15 bases sitting between them. The germline V gene has CDR1 MDHEN and CDR2 SYDVKM. The CDR3 length is 15 residues. This chain's CDR3 is CASSSRRVFDTEAFF. The CDR3 nucleotides are TGTGCCAGCAGTTCCCGCAGGGTGTTCGACACTGAAGCTTTCTTT.